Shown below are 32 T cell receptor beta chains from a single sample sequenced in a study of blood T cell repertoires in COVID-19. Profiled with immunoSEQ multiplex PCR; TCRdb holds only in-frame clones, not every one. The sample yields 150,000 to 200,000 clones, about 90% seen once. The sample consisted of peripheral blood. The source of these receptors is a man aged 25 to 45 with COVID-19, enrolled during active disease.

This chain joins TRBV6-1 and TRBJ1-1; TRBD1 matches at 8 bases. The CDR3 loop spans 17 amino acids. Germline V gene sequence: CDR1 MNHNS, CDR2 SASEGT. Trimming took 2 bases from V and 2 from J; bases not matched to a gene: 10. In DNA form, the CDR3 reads TGTGCCAGCAGTGAAATGTGGGACAGGTCGGGCAACACTGAAGCTTTCTTT. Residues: CASSEMWDRSGNTEAFF.

CDR3 coding DNA: TGTGCCAGCAGCCTCCAGGGGAGTAGCTCTGGAAACACCATATATTTT. Translated: CASSLQGSSSGNTIYF. The rearrangement uses TRBV7-2 and TRBJ1-3; D might be TRBD1 (6 bases). The germline V gene has CDR1 SGHTA and CDR2 FQGNSA. This CDR3 has 16 residues. V was pared by 5 bases and J by 0 bases, with 14 bases between.

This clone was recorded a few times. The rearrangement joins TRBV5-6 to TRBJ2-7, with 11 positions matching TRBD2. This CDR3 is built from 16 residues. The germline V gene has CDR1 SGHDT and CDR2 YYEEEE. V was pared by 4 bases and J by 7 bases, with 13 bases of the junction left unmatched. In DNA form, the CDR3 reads TGTGCCAGCAGCCTGGAACCGGGACTAGCGGCTCCGGAGCAGTACTTC. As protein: CASSLEPGLAAPEQYF.

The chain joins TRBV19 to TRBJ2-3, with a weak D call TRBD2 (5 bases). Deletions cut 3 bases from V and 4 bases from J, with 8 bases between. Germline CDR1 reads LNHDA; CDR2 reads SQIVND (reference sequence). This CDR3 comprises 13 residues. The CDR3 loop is CASSMAGPDTQYF. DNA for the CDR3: TGTGCCAGTAGTATGGCGGGCCCAGATACGCAGTATTTT.

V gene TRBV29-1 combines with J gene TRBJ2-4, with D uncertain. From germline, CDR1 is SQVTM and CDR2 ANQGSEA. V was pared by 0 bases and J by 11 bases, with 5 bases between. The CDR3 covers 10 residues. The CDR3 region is CSVEDRFQYF. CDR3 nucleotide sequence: TGCAGCGTTGAAGACAGATTTCAGTACTTC. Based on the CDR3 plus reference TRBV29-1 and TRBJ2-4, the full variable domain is SAVISQKPSRDICQRGTSLTIQCQVDSQVTMMFWYRQQPGQSLTLIATANQGSEATYESGFVIDKFPISRPNLTFSTLTVSNMSPEDSSIYLCSVEDRFQYFGAGTRLSVL.

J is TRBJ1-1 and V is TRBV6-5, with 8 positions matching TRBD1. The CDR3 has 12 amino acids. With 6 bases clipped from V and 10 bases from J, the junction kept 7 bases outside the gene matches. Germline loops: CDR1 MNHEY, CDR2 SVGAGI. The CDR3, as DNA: TGTGCCAGCAGGGGGACAGGCCTTGGAGCTTTCTTT. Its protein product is CASRGTGLGAFF.

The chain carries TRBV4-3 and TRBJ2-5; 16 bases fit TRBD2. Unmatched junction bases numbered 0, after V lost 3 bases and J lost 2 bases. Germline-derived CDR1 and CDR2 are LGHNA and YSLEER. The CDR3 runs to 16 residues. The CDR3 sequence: CASSQGLAGGQETQYF. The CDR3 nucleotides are TGCGCCAGCAGCCAGGGACTAGCGGGGGGGCAAGAGACCCAGTACTTC.

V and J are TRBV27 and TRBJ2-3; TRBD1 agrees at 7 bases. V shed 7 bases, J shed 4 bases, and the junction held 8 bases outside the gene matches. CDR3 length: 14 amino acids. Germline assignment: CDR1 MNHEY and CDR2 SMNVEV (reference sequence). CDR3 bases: TGTGCCAGCACCACTCGACAGGGCCCAGATACGCAGTATTTT. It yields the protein CASTTRQGPDTQYF.

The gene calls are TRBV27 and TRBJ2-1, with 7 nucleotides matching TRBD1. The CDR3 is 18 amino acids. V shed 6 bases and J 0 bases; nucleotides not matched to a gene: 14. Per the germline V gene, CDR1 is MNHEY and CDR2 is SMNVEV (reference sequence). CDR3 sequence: CASSGQGVSDSSYNEQFF. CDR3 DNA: TGTGCCAGCAGCGGCCAGGGGGTGTCGGACAGCTCCTACAATGAGCAGTTCTTC.

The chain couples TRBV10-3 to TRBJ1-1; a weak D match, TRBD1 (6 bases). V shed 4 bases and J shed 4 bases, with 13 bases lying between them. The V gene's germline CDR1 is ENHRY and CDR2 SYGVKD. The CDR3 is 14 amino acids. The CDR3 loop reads CAISVDRSGTEAFF. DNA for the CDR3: TGTGCCATCAGTGTTGACAGGTCGGGCACTGAAGCTTTCTTT.

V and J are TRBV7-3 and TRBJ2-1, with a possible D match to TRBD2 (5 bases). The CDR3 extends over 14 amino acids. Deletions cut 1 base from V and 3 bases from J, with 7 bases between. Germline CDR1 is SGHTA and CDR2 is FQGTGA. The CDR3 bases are TGTGCCAGCAGCTTAAGCCGGGACTACAATGAGCAGTTCTTC. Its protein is CASSLSRDYNEQFF.

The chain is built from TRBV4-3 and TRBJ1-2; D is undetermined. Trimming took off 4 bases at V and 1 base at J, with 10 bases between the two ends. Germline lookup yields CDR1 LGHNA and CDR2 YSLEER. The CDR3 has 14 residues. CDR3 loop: CASSRAGGNYGYTF. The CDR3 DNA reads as TGCGCCAGCAGCCGAGCCGGAGGTAACTATGGCTACACCTTC.

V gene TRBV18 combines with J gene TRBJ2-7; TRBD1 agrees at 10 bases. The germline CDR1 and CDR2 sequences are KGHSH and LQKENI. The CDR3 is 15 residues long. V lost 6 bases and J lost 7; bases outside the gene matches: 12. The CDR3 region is CASSLPSGQGYEQYF. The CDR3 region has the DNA TGTGCCAGCTCCCTTCCCTCGGGACAGGGGTATGAGCAGTACTTC.

The CDR3 DNA sequence: TGTGCCAGCAGCTTAGCGCAGGGATTGGGTAATGAAAAACTGTTTTTT. The encoded protein is CASSLAQGLGNEKLFF. V usage is TRBV7-9 and J usage is TRBJ1-4, with D perhaps matching TRBD1 (5 bases). The ends were cut back, 0 bases at V and 4 bases at J, with 12 bases in the middle. The CDR3 sequence is 16 residues long. Germline V CDR1 and CDR2: SEHNR, FQNEAQ (reference sequence).

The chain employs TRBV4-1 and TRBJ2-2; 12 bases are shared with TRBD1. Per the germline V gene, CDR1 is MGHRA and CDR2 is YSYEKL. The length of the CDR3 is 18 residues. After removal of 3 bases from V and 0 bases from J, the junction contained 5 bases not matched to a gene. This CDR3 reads CASSQGQGAVTNTGELFF. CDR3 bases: TGCGCCAGCAGCCAGGGACAGGGGGCGGTAACGAACACCGGGGAGCTGTTTTTT.

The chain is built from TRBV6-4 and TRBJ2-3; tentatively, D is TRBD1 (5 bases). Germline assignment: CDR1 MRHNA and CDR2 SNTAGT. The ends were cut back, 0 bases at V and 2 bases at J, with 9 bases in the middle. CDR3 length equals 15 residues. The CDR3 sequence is CASSDSSRATDTQYF. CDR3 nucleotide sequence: TGTGCCAGCAGTGACTCGTCCAGGGCCACAGATACGCAGTATTTT.

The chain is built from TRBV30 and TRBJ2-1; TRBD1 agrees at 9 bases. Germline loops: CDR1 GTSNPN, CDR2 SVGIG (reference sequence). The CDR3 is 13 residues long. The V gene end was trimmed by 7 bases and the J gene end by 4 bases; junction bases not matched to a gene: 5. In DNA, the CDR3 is TGTGCCTTTGACAGGGGGATATACAATGAGCAGTTCTTC. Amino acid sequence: CAFDRGIYNEQFF.

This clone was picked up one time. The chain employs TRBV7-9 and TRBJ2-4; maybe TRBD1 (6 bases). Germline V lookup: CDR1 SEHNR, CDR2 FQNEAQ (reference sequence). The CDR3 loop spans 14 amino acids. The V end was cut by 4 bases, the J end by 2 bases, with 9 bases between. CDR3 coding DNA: TGTGCCAGCAGCTCGGACAGAACCAAAAACATTCAGTACTTC. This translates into CASSSDRTKNIQYF. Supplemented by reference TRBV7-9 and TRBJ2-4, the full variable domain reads DTGVSQNPRHKITKRGQNVTFRCDPISEHNRLYWYRQTLGQGPEFLTYFQNEAQLEKSRLLSDRFSAERPKGSFSTLEIQRTEQGDSAMYLCASSSDRTKNIQYFGAGTRLSVL.

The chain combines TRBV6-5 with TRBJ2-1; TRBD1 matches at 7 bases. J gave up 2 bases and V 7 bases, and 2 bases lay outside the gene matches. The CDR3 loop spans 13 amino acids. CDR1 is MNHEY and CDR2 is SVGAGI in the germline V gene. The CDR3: CASTGTAYNEQFF. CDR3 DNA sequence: TGTGCCAGCACCGGGACAGCCTACAATGAGCAGTTCTTC.

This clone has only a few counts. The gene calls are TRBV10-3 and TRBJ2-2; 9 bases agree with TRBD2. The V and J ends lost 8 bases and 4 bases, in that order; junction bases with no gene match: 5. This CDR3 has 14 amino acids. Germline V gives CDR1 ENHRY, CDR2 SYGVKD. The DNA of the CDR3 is TGTGCCATCGGAGCGGGGGGACCCACCGGGGAGCTGTTTTTT. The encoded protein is CAIGAGGPTGELFF.

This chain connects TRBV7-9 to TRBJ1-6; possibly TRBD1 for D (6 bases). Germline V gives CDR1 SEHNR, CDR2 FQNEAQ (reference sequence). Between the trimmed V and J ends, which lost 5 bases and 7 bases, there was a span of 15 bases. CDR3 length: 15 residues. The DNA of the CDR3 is TGTGCCAGCAGCCAGGGGCAGGGATTGAATTCACCCCTCCACTTT. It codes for CASSQGQGLNSPLHF.

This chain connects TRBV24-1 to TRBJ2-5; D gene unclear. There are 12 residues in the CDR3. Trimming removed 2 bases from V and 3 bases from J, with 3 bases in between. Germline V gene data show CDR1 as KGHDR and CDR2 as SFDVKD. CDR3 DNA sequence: TGTGCCACCAGTGATTACAAAGAGACCCAGTACTTC. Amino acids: CATSDYKETQYF.

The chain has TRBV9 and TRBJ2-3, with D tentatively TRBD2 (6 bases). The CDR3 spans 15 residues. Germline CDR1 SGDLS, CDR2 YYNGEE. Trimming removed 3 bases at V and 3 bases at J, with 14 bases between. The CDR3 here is CASSGGAGWTDTQYF. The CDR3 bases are TGTGCCAGCAGCGGCGGGGCAGGTTGGACAGATACGCAGTATTTT. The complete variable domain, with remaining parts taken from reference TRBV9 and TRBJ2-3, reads DSGVTQTPKHLITATGQRVTLRCSPRSGDLSVYWYQQSLDQGLQFLIQYYNGEERAKGNILERFSAQQFPDLHSELNLSSLELGDSALYFCASSGGAGWTDTQYFGPGTRLTVL.

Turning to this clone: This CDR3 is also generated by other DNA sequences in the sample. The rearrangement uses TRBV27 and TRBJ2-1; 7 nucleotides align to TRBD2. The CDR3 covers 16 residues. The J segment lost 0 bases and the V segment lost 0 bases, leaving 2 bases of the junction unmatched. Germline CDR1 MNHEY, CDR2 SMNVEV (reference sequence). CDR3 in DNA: TGTGCCAGCAGTTTATCAGGCGGGAGCTCCTACAATGAGCAGTTCTTC. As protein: CASSLSGGSSYNEQFF.

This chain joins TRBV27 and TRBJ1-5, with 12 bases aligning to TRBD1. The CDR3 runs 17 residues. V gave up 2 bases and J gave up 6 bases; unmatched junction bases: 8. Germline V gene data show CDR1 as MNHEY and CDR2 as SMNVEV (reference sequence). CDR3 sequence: CASSLRGTGGAGQPQHF. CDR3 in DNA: TGTGCCAGCAGTTTAAGGGGGACAGGGGGCGCAGGTCAGCCCCAGCATTTT.

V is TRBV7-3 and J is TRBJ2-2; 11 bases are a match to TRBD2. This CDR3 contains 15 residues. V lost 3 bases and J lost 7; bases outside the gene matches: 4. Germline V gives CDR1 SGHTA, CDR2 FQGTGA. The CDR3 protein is CASSLTSGAGGELFF. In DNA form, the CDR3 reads TGTGCCAGCAGCTTGACTAGCGGGGCGGGCGGGGAGCTGTTTTTT.

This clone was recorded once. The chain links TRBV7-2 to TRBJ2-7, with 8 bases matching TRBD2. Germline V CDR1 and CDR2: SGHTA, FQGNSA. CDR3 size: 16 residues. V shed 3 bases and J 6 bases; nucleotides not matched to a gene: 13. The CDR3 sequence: CASSFALSGTPGEQYF. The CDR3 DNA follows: TGTGCCAGCAGCTTCGCGCTTAGCGGGACTCCTGGCGAGCAGTACTTC.

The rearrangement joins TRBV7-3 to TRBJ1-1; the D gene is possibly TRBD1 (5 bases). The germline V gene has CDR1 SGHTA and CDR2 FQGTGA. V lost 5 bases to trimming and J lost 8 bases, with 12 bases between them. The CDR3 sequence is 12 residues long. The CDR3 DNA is TGTGCCAGCAGCGGGTGGGGCTCCGAAGCTTTCTTT. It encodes CASSGWGSEAFF. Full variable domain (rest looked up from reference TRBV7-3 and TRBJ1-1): GAGVSQTPSNKVTEKGKYVELRCDPISGHTALYWYRQSLGQGPEFLIYFQGTGAADDSGLPNDRFFAVRPEGSVSTLKIQRTERGDSAVYLCASSGWGSEAFFGQGTRLTVV.

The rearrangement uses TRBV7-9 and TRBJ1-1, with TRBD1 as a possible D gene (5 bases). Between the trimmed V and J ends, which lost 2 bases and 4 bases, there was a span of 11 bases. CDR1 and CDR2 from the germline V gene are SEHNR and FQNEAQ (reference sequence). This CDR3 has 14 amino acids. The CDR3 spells CASSLPLGGTEAFF. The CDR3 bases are TGTGCCAGCAGCTTACCTCTGGGGGGCACTGAAGCTTTCTTT.

CDR3 in DNA: TGTGCCAGCACCTGGGGACAGGGAGGAGATACGCAGTATTTT. Its translation: CASTWGQGGDTQYF. The rearrangement links TRBV11-2 to TRBJ2-3; 9 bases fit TRBD1. The CDR3 loop spans 14 amino acids. CDR1 and CDR2 from the germline V gene are SGHAT and FQNNGV. Trimming removed 7 bases from V and 5 bases from J; junction bases left unmatched: 7.

CDR3 residues: CASSLAFNSPLHF. The CDR3, as DNA: TGTGCCAGCAGTTTGGCTTTTAATTCACCCCTCCACTTT. The V call is TRBV27, the J call TRBJ1-6; D gene unclear. The CDR3 is made up of 13 amino acids. The germline gives CDR1 MNHEY, CDR2 SMNVEV (reference sequence). Trimming took 3 bases from V and 6 from J, leaving 6 bases between them.

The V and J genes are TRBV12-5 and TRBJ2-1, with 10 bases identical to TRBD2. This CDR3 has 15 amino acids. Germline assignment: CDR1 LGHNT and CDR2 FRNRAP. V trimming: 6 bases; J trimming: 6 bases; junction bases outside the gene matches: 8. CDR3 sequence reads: CASGLAGVGVNEQFF. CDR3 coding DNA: TGTGCTAGTGGCCTAGCGGGAGTAGGCGTCAATGAGCAGTTCTTC.